This T cell receptor beta chain was found in a study of CD8+CD57+ T cells in acquired aplastic anemia. Study-wide background: DNA per sorted CD4+ or CD8+ sample ranged about 0.18 to 30 ug, averaging 3.2 ug. Study-wide results and limits: Patients were compared with controls for CD8+ Simpson's diversity, and no significant difference emerged. Patients shared about 30 CD8+ CDR3 sequences with controls.

The CDR3 length is 13 residues. Germline V gene data show CDR1 as LNHDA and CDR2 as SQIVND (reference sequence). V lost 5 bases, J lost 4 bases, and 9 bases lay in between. The patients chosen for sequencing had shown expansion of CD8+CD57+ cells (detected by flow cytometry). Severe acquired aplastic anemia was present in every patient. A note on this clonotype: Its antigen remains unknown.

Genomic DNA, the template, was used for profiling of the TCR beta VDJ and CDR3. MiXCR, applied by TCRdb to the reads, yields one record per CDR3 protein. The profile shows roughly 250,000 distinct CDR3 sequences, roughly 80% of them singletons. The rearrangement links TRBV19 to TRBJ1-5; no reliable D call. This receptor was taken from a human donor with aplastic anemia. Sequencing input: sorted CD4+, CD8+, or CD8+CD57+ T cells (not recorded which) from PBMCs. The CDR3 region is CASSREINQPQHF. CDR3 sequence (DNA): TGTGCCAGTAGTCGAGAGATTAATCAGCCCCAGCATTTT. The full variable domain, rest sourced from reference TRBV19 and TRBJ1-5, is DGGITQSPKYLFRKEGQNVTLSCEQNLNHDAMYWYRQDPGQGLRLIYYSQIVNDFQKGDIAEGYSVSREKKESFPLTVTSAQKNPTAFYLCASSREINQPQHFGDGTRLSIL.